Shown below are 9 T cell receptor beta chains from a single sample sequenced in a study of cytomegalovirus exposure and HLA in healthy donors. The PCR ran on 60 Vbeta and 13 Jbeta primers. TCRdb's table, derived via immunoSEQ multiplex PCR, lists solely in-frame clones and lacks some. Altogether about 150,000 clones are present, 76% being singletons, with the ten largest covering 2.5% to 3.5%. The specimen was PBMCs. The receptors shown here come from a man aged 40-50 years in good health and CMV-seronegative.

CDR3 bases: TGCGCCAGCAGCCCGGGAGACTCGATATCCTTGGGGGAGACCCAGTACTTC. Protein: CASSPGDSISLGETQYF. The chain combines TRBV4-1 with TRBJ2-5, with D perhaps matching TRBD2 (6 bases). In germline, CDR1 is MGHRA, CDR2 YSYEKL. This CDR3 is built from 17 residues. V shed 4 bases and J shed 5 bases, with 23 bases lying between them.

The rearrangement joins TRBV5-4 to TRBJ2-3; TRBD2 matches 11 bases. Germline V gene sequence: CDR1 SGHNT, CDR2 YYREEE (reference sequence). The CDR3 extends over 16 amino acids. Losses at the gene ends were 4 bases for V and 0 bases for J; bases not matched to a gene: 4. CDR3 coding DNA: TGTGCCAGCAGCGCGGGGACTAGCGGAAGCACAGATACGCAGTATTTT. Translating gives CASSAGTSGSTDTQYF.

CDR3 region: CATSRRGPSGRWGTQYF. CDR3 DNA: TGTGCCACCAGCCGAAGAGGTCCTAGCGGGAGGTGGGGGACCCAGTACTTC. J is TRBJ2-5 and V is TRBV15; 11 positions match TRBD2. This CDR3 is 17 amino acids long. Per the germline V gene, CDR1 is LNHNV and CDR2 is YYDKDF (reference sequence). Trimming took 5 bases from V and 7 from J; bases not matched to a gene: 15.

This chain joins TRBV18 and TRBJ1-1, with D perhaps TRBD1 (6 bases). Trimming took 3 bases from V and 12 from J, leaving 17 bases between them. CDR1 and CDR2 from the germline V gene are KGHSH and LQKENI. The CDR3 runs 13 residues. The CDR3 nucleotides are TGTGCCAGCTCACCTCCGGACAGTTTGAAGACTTTCTTT. Amino acids: CASSPPDSLKTFF.

The CDR3 region is CASSLVGQGALEQYF. In DNA, the CDR3 is TGTGCCAGCAGCTTAGTGGGACAGGGGGCCTTAGAGCAGTACTTC. The chain recombines TRBV7-2 with TRBJ2-7; 12 positions match TRBD1. Losses at the gene ends were 1 base for V and 7 bases for J; bases not matched to a gene: 5. Germline V gene lookup returns CDR1 SGHTA and CDR2 FQGNSA. The CDR3 covers 15 residues.

The V and J genes are TRBV19 and TRBJ1-2; D perhaps matches TRBD1 (6 bases). Per germline, CDR1 LNHDA and CDR2 SQIVND (reference sequence). The CDR3 has 12 residues. The V and J ends lost 5 bases and 5 bases respectively, with 9 bases between them. CDR3 sequence (DNA): TGTGCCAGTAGTGTACAGGGTTATGGCTACACCTTC. Translation: CASSVQGYGYTF.

The chain recombines TRBV7-9 with TRBJ1-1, with 7 positions matching TRBD1. The CDR3 sequence is 14 residues long. V dropped 4 bases and J dropped 4; count of bases not matched to a gene: 6. Germline CDR1 reads SEHNR; CDR2 reads FQNEAQ (reference sequence). The CDR3 spells CASSSGGRSTEAFF. CDR3 DNA: TGTGCCAGCAGCTCAGGGGGACGAAGCACTGAAGCTTTCTTT.

The V call is TRBV10-3, the J call TRBJ2-3, with D perhaps matching TRBD2 (5 bases). Germline lookup yields CDR1 ENHRY and CDR2 SYGVKD. The CDR3 spans 14 residues. The V end lost 3 bases, the J end lost 2 bases, and 9 bases lay between the germline ends. CDR3 nucleotides: TGTGCCATCAGTGACAGCGGTCCCACAGATACGCAGTATTTT. Translation gives CAISDSGPTDTQYF.

The chain is built from TRBV7-6 and TRBJ2-3; 10 bases fit TRBD1. The V and J ends lost 5 bases and 4 bases, in that order; junction bases with no gene match: 6. Germline V gene data show CDR1 as SGHVS and CDR2 as FNYEAQ. The CDR3 spans 15 residues. CDR3 in DNA: TGTGCCAGCAGCATAACCGGGACAGGGGCAGATACGCAGTATTTT. Translation: CASSITGTGADTQYF.